The source of this T cell receptor beta chain is a study of blood T cell repertoires in COVID-19. In the study overall: The samples span acute and convalescent COVID-19 from the United States, Italy and Spain. T cells, B-cell-depleted T cells, or PBMCs provided the cDNA or gDNA that served as material.

Original data processing: The authors estimated nucleated cell counts from reference gene primer amplification. Assay: immunoSEQ multiplex PCR; the TCRdb copy retains only in-frame clones and omits some. The V and J calls and clone size were taken over from that table, and D and trimming were inferred from the DNA. Seen here are about 15,000 clones, around 89% observed once, and the top ten hold around 3.3%. This CDR3 has 14 amino acids. CDR1 SGHNT and CDR2 YYREEE come from the germline V gene (reference sequence). Trimming removed 4 bases from V and 7 bases from J, with 14 bases in between. The TCR originated in a human donor in a cohort sampled during active COVID-19. The chain uses TRBV5-4 and TRBJ2-2; D may be TRBD1 (6 bases). The source material was peripheral blood. CDR3 sequence (DNA): TGTGCCAGCAGCACGTACAGGGTGGACGGGGAGCTGTTTTTT. This translates into CASSTYRVDGELFF. The full variable domain, in which reference TRBV5-4 and TRBJ2-2 provide the parts outside the CDR3, is ETGVTQSPTHLIKTRGQQVTLRCSSQSGHNTVSWYQQALGQGPQFIFQYYREEENGRGNFPPRFSGLQFPNYSSELNVNALELDDSALYLCASSTYRVDGELFFGEGSRLTVL.